The 24 T cell receptor beta chains below all came from one sample that was sequenced in a study of blood T cell repertoires in COVID-19. This table comes from immunoSEQ multiplex PCR, and its TCRdb copy is limited to in-frame clones, with some not included. In the table there are 150,000 to 200,000 clones, approximately 90% of which are singletons. Input material: peripheral blood. The receptors derive from a man between 18 and 29 years old with acute or convalescent COVID-19.

The chain employs TRBV4-2 and TRBJ1-4; 9 bases map to TRBD1. CDR3 length: 17 amino acids. V lost 0 bases to trimming and J lost 5 bases; unmatched junction nucleotides: 7. Germline V gene sequence: CDR1 LGHNA, CDR2 YNFKEQ. The CDR3 protein is CASSQEGDGTGNEKLFF. CDR3 in DNA: TGTGCCAGCAGCCAAGAGGGAGACGGGACAGGGAATGAAAAACTGTTTTTT.

This chain connects TRBV29-1 to TRBJ1-1, with TRBD1 matching 9 bases. The CDR3 totals 12 residues. V dropped 7 bases and J dropped 3; count of bases not matched to a gene: 3. Per the germline V gene, CDR1 is SQVTM and CDR2 is ANQGSEA. The CDR3 region has the DNA TGCAGCGGGAACAGGGGGCACACTGAAGCTTTCTTT. Protein: CSGNRGHTEAFF.

The J gene is TRBJ1-1, the V gene TRBV19; a weak D match, TRBD1 (5 bases). Germline CDR1 LNHDA, CDR2 SQIVND (reference sequence). The CDR3 loop spans 12 amino acids. V lost 7 bases to trimming and J lost 5 bases, with 11 bases between them. CDR3 protein: CASTSRQTEAFF. In DNA, the CDR3 is TGTGCCAGTACCTCGAGACAGACTGAAGCTTTCTTT.

A note on this clone: At the DNA level, this CDR3 is encoded by other sequences in the same sample as well. The chain links TRBV30 to TRBJ1-1; the D is unclear. The CDR3 has 13 amino acids. Germline V CDR1 and CDR2: GTSNPN, SVGIG (reference sequence). V lost 3 bases and J 0 bases, leaving 8 bases between the germline ends. The DNA of the CDR3 is TGTGCCTGGAGGAGGTTTTTGAACACTGAAGCTTTCTTT. Protein: CAWRRFLNTEAFF.

This clone has only a few counts. The V gene is TRBV7-2, the J gene TRBJ1-5; D remains ambiguous. CDR3 length: 15 amino acids. Trimming took 5 bases from V and 0 from J, leaving 11 bases between them. CDR1 is SGHTA, CDR2 FQGNSA, per germline. The CDR3 reads CASSPDTISNQPQHF. The CDR3 DNA is TGTGCCAGCAGCCCTGACACGATTAGCAATCAGCCCCAGCATTTT.

V is TRBV5-5 and J is TRBJ1-4; the D is unclear. The CDR3 runs 13 residues. Trimming removed 7 bases at V and 8 bases at J, with 15 bases between. Germline V gene data show CDR1 as SGHKS and CDR2 as YYEKEE (reference sequence). This chain's CDR3 is CASDERGREKLFF. The CDR3 bases are TGTGCCAGCGATGAGAGAGGGCGGGAAAAACTGTTTTTT.

The chain has TRBV27 and TRBJ1-1, with 10 bases aligning to TRBD1. Trimming at V came to 5 bases and at J to 2 bases, leaving 5 bases not matched to a gene. Germline lookup yields CDR1 MNHEY and CDR2 SMNVEV (reference sequence). This CDR3 contains 15 residues. CDR3 coding DNA: TGTGCCAGCAGTCCTCGACAGGGGGCCAACACTGAAGCTTTCTTT. Protein product: CASSPRQGANTEAFF.

The chain uses TRBV7-8 and TRBJ2-1, with D possibly matching TRBD2 (6 bases). The germline CDR1 and CDR2 sequences are SGHVS and FQNEAQ. The V and J ends lost 0 bases and 7 bases respectively, with 7 bases between them. This CDR3 contains 13 residues. The CDR3 region has the DNA TGTGCCAGCAGCTTAGCTCGGGGGAATGAGCAGTTCTTC. Residues: CASSLARGNEQFF.

This chain joins TRBV5-1 and TRBJ2-5, with 9 bases matching TRBD2. This CDR3 spans 16 amino acids. The junction had 12 bases not matched to a gene; V was cut back by 4 bases and J by 5 bases. Germline values: CDR1 SGHRS, CDR2 YFSETQ. CDR3 region: CASSPVGAGGRETQYF. The CDR3, as DNA: TGCGCCAGCAGCCCCGTTGGAGCGGGGGGCCGCGAGACCCAGTACTTC.

The chain carries TRBV19 and TRBJ1-2; 7 nucleotides line up with TRBD1. The trim removed 4 bases at V and 2 bases at J, leaving 10 bases unmatched. This CDR3 contains 16 residues. Germline CDR1 LNHDA, CDR2 SQIVND (reference sequence). CDR3 sequence: CASSTRQGYNNYGYTF. The CDR3 DNA follows: TGTGCCAGTAGTACTCGACAGGGTTACAACAACTATGGCTACACCTTC.

The rearrangement links TRBV11-2 to TRBJ2-2; possibly TRBD1 for D (5 bases). The ends were cut back, 0 bases at V and 2 bases at J, with 13 bases in the middle. This CDR3 region has 17 residues. Germline V gene data show CDR1 as SGHAT and CDR2 as FQNNGV. CDR3 in amino acids: CASSLDPAGLNTGELFF. In DNA, the CDR3 is TGTGCCAGCAGCTTAGATCCGGCAGGGTTAAACACCGGGGAGCTGTTTTTT.

As concerns this clone: Other DNA sequences in this specimen translate into the identical CDR3. The chain uses TRBV9 and TRBJ1-1, with TRBD1 as a possible D gene (5 bases). This CDR3 spans 13 amino acids. Germline assignment: CDR1 SGDLS and CDR2 YYNGEE. V was clipped by 2 bases and J by 6 bases, with 11 bases between them. CDR3 amino acids: CASSVGGVAEAFF. CDR3 DNA: TGTGCCAGCAGCGTCGGGGGAGTCGCTGAAGCTTTCTTT. The full variable domain, in which reference TRBV9 and TRBJ1-1 provide the parts outside the CDR3, is DSGVTQTPKHLITATGQRVTLRCSPRSGDLSVYWYQQSLDQGLQFLIQYYNGEERAKGNILERFSAQQFPDLHSELNLSSLELGDSALYFCASSVGGVAEAFFGQGTRLTVV.

This clone was observed a single time. In the same sample, other DNA sequences code for this CDR3. The rearrangement uses TRBV6-5 and TRBJ1-6, with D unresolved. Germline V lookup: CDR1 MNHEY, CDR2 SVGAGI. The CDR3 length is 13 residues. With 9 bases removed from V and 7 bases from J, the gap between germline ends came to 13 bases. Here the CDR3 reads CASSRRRNSPLHF. The CDR3, as DNA: TGTGCCAGTTCTAGGAGGCGGAATTCACCCCTCCACTTT.

This chain links TRBV7-9 with TRBJ1-2; the match to TRBD1 covers 7 bases. V lost 3 bases, J lost 3 bases, and 1 base stayed unmatched. CDR3 length: 13 residues. From germline, CDR1 is SEHNR and CDR2 FQNEAQ (reference sequence). CDR3 amino acids: CASSFGQDYGYTF. The CDR3 nucleotides read TGTGCCAGCAGCTTCGGACAGGACTATGGCTACACCTTC. The full variable domain, with the rest looked up from reference TRBV7-9 and TRBJ1-2, is DTGVSQNPRHKITKRGQNVTFRCDPISEHNRLYWYRQTLGQGPEFLTYFQNEAQLEKSRLLSDRFSAERPKGSFSTLEIQRTEQGDSAMYLCASSFGQDYGYTFGSGTRLTVV.

This clone was seen a handful of times. The J gene is TRBJ2-7, the V gene TRBV5-8; 7 bases match TRBD1. The V gene's germline CDR1 is SGHTS and CDR2 YDEGEE. Unmatched junction bases numbered 6, after V lost 0 bases and J lost 3 bases. CDR3 length: 15 amino acids. CDR3 nucleotide sequence: TGTGCCAGCAGCTTGGGGGACAGAGGGAACTACGAGCAGTACTTC. Translation gives CASSLGDRGNYEQYF.

The chain has TRBV5-1 and TRBJ2-4; D uncertain. Trimming cost V 1 base and J 1 base, with 9 bases left between them. The CDR3 consists of 15 residues. Germline CDR1 SGHRS, CDR2 YFSETQ. The CDR3: CASSLTTGAKNIQYF. CDR3 coding DNA: TGCGCCAGCAGCTTGACGACCGGGGCCAAAAACATTCAGTACTTC.

The chain links TRBV12-3 or TRBV12-4 to TRBJ1-5, with no clear D. V was trimmed by 6 bases and J by 6 bases, leaving 9 bases between them. The CDR3 loop spans 12 amino acids. The CDR3 nucleotides read TGTGCCAGCAGATTTGGCTCTCAGCCCCAGCATTTT. It yields the protein CASRFGSQPQHF.

The chain recombines TRBV29-1 with TRBJ2-4, with a possible D match to TRBD1 (6 bases). In germline, CDR1 is SQVTM, CDR2 ANQGSEA. CDR3 length: 17 amino acids. Trimming took 3 bases from V and 0 from J, leaving 18 bases between them. The DNA of the CDR3 is TGCAGCGTTGAGGAACATGGGGGCCTAATAGCCAAAAACATTCAGTACTTC. Protein sequence: CSVEEHGGLIAKNIQYF. The variable domain in full, completed from reference TRBV29-1 and TRBJ2-4, reads SAVISQKPSRDICQRGTSLTIQCQVDSQVTMMFWYRQQPGQSLTLIATANQGSEATYESGFVIDKFPISRPNLTFSTLTVSNMSPEDSSIYLCSVEEHGGLIAKNIQYFGAGTRLSVL.

The chain couples TRBV30 to TRBJ1-1, with D hard to call. Trimming cost V 8 bases and J 1 base, with 11 bases left between them. Germline V gene lookup returns CDR1 GTSNPN and CDR2 SVGIG (reference sequence). The length of the CDR3 is 12 residues. This CDR3 is CATSRGNTEAFF. For the CDR3, the DNA is TGTGCCACCTCGCGGGGGAACACTGAAGCTTTCTTT.

The chain combines TRBV30 with TRBJ1-2, with D possibly matching TRBD1 (6 bases). The V and J ends lost 5 bases and 10 bases respectively, with 17 bases between them. The CDR3 covers 12 residues. Germline loops: CDR1 GTSNPN, CDR2 SVGIG (reference sequence). The CDR3 bases are TGTGCCTGGGCAGGGGTATATGGCGTCTACACCTTC. It codes for CAWAGVYGVYTF.

The chain recombines TRBV2 with TRBJ2-2; 10 bases are a match to TRBD1. CDR3 size: 16 residues. The V gene's germline CDR1 is SNHLY and CDR2 FYNNEI. With V trimmed by 4 bases and J by 4 bases, 6 bases remained unmatched. The CDR3 DNA sequence: TGTGCCAGCAGTGGGACGGGACAGGGGATCACCGGGGAGCTGTTTTTT. It translates to CASSGTGQGITGELFF. Looking up the rest from reference TRBV2 and TRBJ2-2 gives the full variable domain: EPEVTQTPSHQVTQMGQEVILRCVPISNHLYFYWYRQILGQKVEFLVSFYNNEISEKSEIFDDQFSVERPDGSNFTLKIRSTKLEDSAMYFCASSGTGQGITGELFFGEGSRLTVL.

This chain connects TRBV9 to TRBJ1-3, with D unclear. The germline V gene encodes CDR1 SGDLS and CDR2 YYNGEE. Trimming removed 0 bases at V and 1 base at J, with 11 bases between. The CDR3 has 16 amino acids. CDR3 sequence (DNA): TGTGCCAGCAGCGTAGGAGGCCCCTATTCTGGAAACACCATATATTTT. It encodes CASSVGGPYSGNTIYF.

The chain couples TRBV11-2 to TRBJ1-5; the D gene is possibly TRBD1 (6 bases). This CDR3 region has 14 residues. V gave up 5 bases and J gave up 3 bases, with 11 bases separating them. CDR1 and CDR2 from the germline V gene are SGHAT and FQNNGV. CDR3 protein: CASSPGQSNQPQHF. The DNA of the CDR3 is TGTGCCAGCAGCCCAGGACAGTCCAATCAGCCCCAGCATTTT.

V usage is TRBV12-3 or TRBV12-4 and J usage is TRBJ2-1; weak D call: TRBD1 (6 bases). This CDR3 is built from 13 residues. V was clipped by 1 base and J by 15 bases, with 16 bases between them. In DNA, the CDR3 is TGTGCCAGCAGTTTAGGGGTTCCGGGACATCTGTTCTTC. Its translation: CASSLGVPGHLFF.